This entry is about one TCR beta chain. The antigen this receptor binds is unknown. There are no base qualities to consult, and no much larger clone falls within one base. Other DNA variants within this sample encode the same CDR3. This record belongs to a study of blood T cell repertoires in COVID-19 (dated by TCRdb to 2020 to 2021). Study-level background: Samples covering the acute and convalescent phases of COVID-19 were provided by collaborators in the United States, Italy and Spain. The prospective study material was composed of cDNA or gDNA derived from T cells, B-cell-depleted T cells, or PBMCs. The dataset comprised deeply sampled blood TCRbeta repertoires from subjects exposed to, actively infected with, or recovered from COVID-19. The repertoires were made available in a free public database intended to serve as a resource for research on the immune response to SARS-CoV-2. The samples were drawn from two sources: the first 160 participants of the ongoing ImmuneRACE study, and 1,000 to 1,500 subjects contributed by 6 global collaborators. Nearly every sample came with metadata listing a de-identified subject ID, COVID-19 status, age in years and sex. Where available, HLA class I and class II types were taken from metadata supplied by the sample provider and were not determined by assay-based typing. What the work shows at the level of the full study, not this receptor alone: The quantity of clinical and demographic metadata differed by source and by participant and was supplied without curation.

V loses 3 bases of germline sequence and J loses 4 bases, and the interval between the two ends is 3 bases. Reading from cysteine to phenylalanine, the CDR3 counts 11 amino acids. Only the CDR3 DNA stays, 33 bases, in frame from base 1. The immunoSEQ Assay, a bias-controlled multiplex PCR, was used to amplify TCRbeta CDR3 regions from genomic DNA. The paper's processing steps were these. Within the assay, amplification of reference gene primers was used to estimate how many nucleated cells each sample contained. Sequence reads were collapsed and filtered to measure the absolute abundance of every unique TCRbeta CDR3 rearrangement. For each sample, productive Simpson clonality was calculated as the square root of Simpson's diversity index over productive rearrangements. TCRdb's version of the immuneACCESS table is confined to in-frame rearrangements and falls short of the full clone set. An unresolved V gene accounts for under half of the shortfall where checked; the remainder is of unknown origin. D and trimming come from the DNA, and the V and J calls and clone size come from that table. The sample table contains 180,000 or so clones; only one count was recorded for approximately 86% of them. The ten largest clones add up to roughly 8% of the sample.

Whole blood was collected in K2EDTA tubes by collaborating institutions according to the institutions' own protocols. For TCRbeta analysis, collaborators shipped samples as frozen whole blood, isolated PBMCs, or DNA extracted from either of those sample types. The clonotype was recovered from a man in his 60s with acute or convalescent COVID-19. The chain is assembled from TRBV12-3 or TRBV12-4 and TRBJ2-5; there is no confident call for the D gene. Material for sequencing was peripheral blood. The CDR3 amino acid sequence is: CASSLRETQYF. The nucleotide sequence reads TGTGCCAGCAGTTTGAGAGAGACCCAGTACTTC.